These T cell receptor beta chains were read from a single sample in a study of T cells after yellow fever vaccination. MiXCR was run by TCRdb on the 5' RACE reads, yielding one entry per CDR3 protein. The table lists 300,000 or so distinct CDR3 sequences, 10% to 15% of them singletons. The sequencing here drew on CD4+ T cells sorted from PBMCs, taken 45 days after the yellow fever booster vaccination. Receptors originate from a man aged 30-40 years who received the YFV17D yellow fever vaccine. CDR3s include the opening cysteine and the closing phenylalanine or tryptophan. A clone size is listed for some rows: how often the clone was seen (once, few, many), or a class if it is expanded.

abundance: many
v_gene: TRBV20-1
CDR3aa: CSARWGDGQETQYF

abundance: -
v_gene: TRBV20-1
CDR3aa: CSARDRGEQFF

abundance: -
v_gene: TRBV18
CDR3aa: CASTAQGSYNEQFF

abundance: few
v_gene: TRBV29-1
CDR3aa: CSAAGEEETQYF

abundance: few
v_gene: TRBV28
CDR3aa: CASSKQGSGANVLTF

abundance: many
v_gene: TRBV5-1
CDR3aa: CASRIAGVRDTQYF

abundance: -
v_gene: TRBV11-2
CDR3aa: CASSSLKLAGGSSYEQYF

abundance: -
v_gene: TRBV10-3
CDR3aa: CAISAGQGVKNEQFF

abundance: few
v_gene: TRBV10-3
CDR3aa: CAQAGGRTDTQYF

abundance: -
v_gene: TRBV6-2/TRBV6-3
CDR3aa: CATSQTGGWANVLTF

abundance: few
v_gene: TRBV10-3
CDR3aa: CAISESLGYEQYF

abundance: few
v_gene: TRBV29-1
CDR3aa: CSVANTGELFF

abundance: -
v_gene: TRBV6-5
CDR3aa: CASSYPGLSRNTDTQYF

abundance: -
v_gene: TRBV6-5
CDR3aa: CASSYSGEPAYEQYF

abundance: -
v_gene: TRBV15
CDR3aa: CATSRLGTTDTQYF

abundance: -
v_gene: TRBV12-3/TRBV12-4
CDR3aa: CASSFGRANQPRHF

abundance: few
v_gene: TRBV12-3/TRBV12-4
CDR3aa: CASSLGGGPGELFF

abundance: few
v_gene: TRBV12-3/TRBV12-4
CDR3aa: CASSTGLAGGRKAGELFF

abundance: few
v_gene: TRBV7-2
CDR3aa: CASSRVGWDTDTQYF

abundance: few
v_gene: TRBV11-2
CDR3aa: CASSPLTEAFF

abundance: -
v_gene: TRBV7-2
CDR3aa: CASSFPLAGGYEQYF

abundance: many
v_gene: TRBV12-3/TRBV12-4
CDR3aa: CASKPTVGGQGGNEQFF

abundance: few
v_gene: TRBV7-2
CDR3aa: CASRGLAGGELFF

abundance: many
v_gene: TRBV6-8
CDR3aa: CASGASGITDEQFF

abundance: -
v_gene: TRBV6-5
CDR3aa: CASSFRTSGQETQYF

abundance: few
v_gene: TRBV5-1
CDR3aa: CASRRFYGATNEKLFF